This is a list of T cell receptor beta chains from one sample in a study of cytomegalovirus exposure and HLA in healthy donors. Measured with immunoSEQ multiplex PCR; TCRdb has only the in-frame clones, and not every one. The sample records roughly 120,000 clones, approximately 77% being singletons. Sequenced input: PBMCs. These receptors all stem from a man between 50 and 59 years old in good health and CMV-seropositive. CDR3s include the opening cysteine and the closing phenylalanine or tryptophan. Each record gives: V gene, J gene, CDR3 length, CDR3 protein.

V: TRBV19
J: TRBJ1-2
length: 13
CDR3: CASSLTGTGGYTF

V: TRBV6-1
J: TRBJ1-3
length: 16
CDR3: CASSALTGQVGNTIYF

V: TRBV18
J: TRBJ1-1
length: 16
CDR3: CASSPLGQGGNTEAFF

V: TRBV10-2
J: TRBJ1-2
length: 12
CDR3: CASSGRRYGYTF

V: TRBV10-3
J: TRBJ1-4
length: 18
CDR3: CAISEFDRGHATNEKLFF

V: TRBV5-1
J: TRBJ1-1
length: 14
CDR3: CASSPGHQNTEAFF

V: TRBV7-9
J: TRBJ2-1
length: 14
CDR3: CASSPTGLAGEQFF

V: TRBV19
J: TRBJ1-2
length: 14
CDR3: CASSIQGGNYGYTF

V: TRBV6-5
J: TRBJ2-7
length: 15
CDR3: CASSSAYRGTYEQYF

V: TRBV6-6
J: TRBJ1-1
length: 13
CDR3: CASNHRGNTEAFF

V: TRBV30
J: TRBJ1-1
length: 13
CDR3: CAWSTQGDTEAFF

V: TRBV7-9
J: TRBJ1-1
length: 14
CDR3: CASSPGPRGTEAFF

V: TRBV11-3
J: TRBJ2-7
length: 16
CDR3: CASSLDARGGIYEQYF

V: TRBV4-2
J: TRBJ2-3
length: 17
CDR3: CASSQEARGGVTDTQYF

V: TRBV5-1
J: TRBJ1-3
length: 14
CDR3: CASSLGYSGNTIYF

V: TRBV4-2
J: TRBJ1-4
length: 13
CDR3: CASSPWGGEKLFF

V: TRBV5-6
J: TRBJ1-2
length: 14
CDR3: CASGPGGANYGYTF

V: TRBV9
J: TRBJ1-5
length: 15
CDR3: CASSLTGGSNQPQHF

V: TRBV5-5
J: TRBJ2-5
length: 14
CDR3: CASSLPGGPETQYF

V: TRBV27
J: TRBJ2-1
length: 16
CDR3: CASTPRLRAGYNEQFF

V: TRBV30
J: TRBJ1-1
length: 13
CDR3: CAWRGQANTEAFF

V: TRBV2
J: TRBJ2-7
length: 15
CDR3: CASSLDRGQSYEQYF

V: TRBV7-9
J: TRBJ2-7
length: 14
CDR3: CASSFGSLPYEQYF

V: TRBV6-1
J: TRBJ1-4
length: 14
CDR3: CASSVGQVGEKLFF

V: TRBV5-4
J: TRBJ2-3
length: 15
CDR3: CASSPEPSSPDTQYF

V: TRBV2
J: TRBJ1-5
length: 14
CDR3: CASSEVRGDQPQHF

V: TRBV11-1
J: TRBJ2-6
length: 17
CDR3: CASSSGGGTLGANVLTF

V: TRBV30
J: TRBJ2-7
length: 11
CDR3: CAWSVLEEQYF

V: TRBV12-5
J: TRBJ1-3
length: 21
CDR3: CASGPGRGLLYGKGAGNTIYF

V: TRBV14
J: TRBJ1-1
length: 13
CDR3: CASSQEGSRQAFF

V: TRBV13
J: TRBJ1-2
length: 13
CDR3: CASSYAGSRGYTF

V: TRBV6-5
J: TRBJ1-1
length: 15
CDR3: CASSYVPGQGTEAFF

V: TRBV6-1
J: TRBJ1-5
length: 14
CDR3: CASITSPQEGPQHF

V: TRBV19
J: TRBJ2-1
length: 17
CDR3: CASRDASGGPSYNEQFF

V: TRBV5-1
J: TRBJ2-7
length: 19
CDR3: CASSLAGLAGTSGNYEQYF

V: TRBV2
J: TRBJ1-1
length: 14
CDR3: CASSELDPTTEAFF

V: TRBV7-9
J: TRBJ2-2
length: 15
CDR3: CASGANRDRPGELFF

V: TRBV30
J: TRBJ2-6
length: 19
CDR3: CAWSSPFRTSHAGANVLTF

V: TRBV6-5
J: TRBJ1-5
length: 14
CDR3: CASSSPRSNQPQHF

V: TRBV7-9
J: TRBJ1-1
length: 13
CDR3: CASGIRQGVVAFF

V: TRBV27
J: TRBJ1-6
length: 13
CDR3: CASSDRAYSPLHF

V: TRBV7-2
J: TRBJ2-3
length: 11
CDR3: CARAAGDTQYF

V: TRBV10-2
J: TRBJ2-1
length: 14
CDR3: CASSTGVSYNEQFF

V: TRBV6-4
J: TRBJ2-6
length: 15
CDR3: CASSEGSAGANVLTF

V: TRBV23-1
J: TRBJ1-3
length: 14
CDR3: CARTGGIPGNTIYF